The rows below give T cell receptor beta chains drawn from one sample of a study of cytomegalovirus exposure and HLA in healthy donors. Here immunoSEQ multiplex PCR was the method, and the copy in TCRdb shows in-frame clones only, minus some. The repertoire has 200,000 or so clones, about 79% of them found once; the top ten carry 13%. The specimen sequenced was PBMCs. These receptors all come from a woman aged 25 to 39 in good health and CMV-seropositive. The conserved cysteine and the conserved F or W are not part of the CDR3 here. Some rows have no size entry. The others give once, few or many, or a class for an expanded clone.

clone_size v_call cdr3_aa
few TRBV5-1 ASSLDIYQPQH
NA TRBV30 AWSGGPGVGNTIY
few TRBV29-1 SPWVAGGPTDTQY
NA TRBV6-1 ASSDGPLSTYEQY
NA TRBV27 ASSLKKGNRNTEAF
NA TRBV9 ASSVALPGTGTYEQY
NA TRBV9 ASSVDPPGLAGVNEQF
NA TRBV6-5 ASSYSQGMNTEAF
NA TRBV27 ASSAIDSYGYT
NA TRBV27 ASSLSSGYINTQY
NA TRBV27 ASSLSGTGYTSNEQF
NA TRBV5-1 ASSLDRSPGTEAF
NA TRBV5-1 ASSLSGTGLSYNEQF
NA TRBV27 ASSLMAGVANEQF
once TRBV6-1 ASSERGRREGSYEQY
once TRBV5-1 ASSSQQTSYYEQY
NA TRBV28 ASTTGGAGGYT
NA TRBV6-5 ASSYGGDTGELF
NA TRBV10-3 ALRREAGTHYEQY
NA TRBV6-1 ASSGIAGVNEQF
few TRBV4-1 ASSPLPGPGAHYGYT
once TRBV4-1 ASSQVDSSNQPQH
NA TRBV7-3 ASSLTGRGNEQF
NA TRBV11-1 ASSLSGTYEQY
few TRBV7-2 ASSLVSRTSGTDTQY
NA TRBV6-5 ASSYSRDRRGYT
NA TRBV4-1 ASSQAPGTSNYGYT
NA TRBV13 ASSYTGGREETQY
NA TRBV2 ASSGLTSSQF
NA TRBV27 ASTWEGSGANVLT
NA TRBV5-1 ASSLDGGAGANVLT
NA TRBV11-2 ASSLIGGGEDTQY
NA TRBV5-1 ASSEGTSGPTDTQY
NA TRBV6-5 ASSWREGAGMEQF
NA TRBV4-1 ASSPKQGGNEKLF
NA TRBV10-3 AISRTGDEQY
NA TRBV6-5 ASSWRGGGEKLF
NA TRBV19 ASSPLNRESEKLF
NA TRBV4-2 ASSQGREGLEQF
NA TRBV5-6 ASSLAFLQDEQY
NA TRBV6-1 ASSGTGRLGNEQF
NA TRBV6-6 ASSSGDGTDQPQH
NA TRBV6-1 ASSERIPFLAERYNEQF
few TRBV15 ATSRDLPDTQY
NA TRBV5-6 ASSLGGKSNYGYT
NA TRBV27 ATKLGGSGGKLF
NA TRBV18 ASSQWDFRGMYEQY
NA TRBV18 ASSPSRDTYYGYT
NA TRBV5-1 ASSFDASGNPSTDTQY
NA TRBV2 ASGGAYEQY
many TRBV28 ASSTHGTYRDTQY
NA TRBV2 ASRLRMNTEAF
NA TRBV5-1 ASRRQGAPDYT
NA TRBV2 ASRKRQENTEAF
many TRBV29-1 SVGVPGLYGYT
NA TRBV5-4 ASSSGQANYGYT
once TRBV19 ASSRPLAGGTEAF